What follows describes a single T cell receptor beta chain. Its specificity is unknown. PCR employed 60 Vbeta and 13 Jbeta primers. Profiling relied on immunoSEQ multiplex PCR, and the TCRdb table lists in-frame clones only, not all of them. Of approximately 81,000 clones in the sample, around four fifths were seen once. Germline V CDR1 and CDR2: MGHRA, YSYEKL. The germline V and J ends were trimmed by 0 bases and 2 bases, with 14 bases remaining between them. The length of the CDR3 is 17 residues. This entry is derived from a study of cytomegalovirus exposure and HLA in healthy donors. Findings of the study overall: Most TCR sequences were seen very rarely across donors, but some public TCRs occurred in many. Available immune exposure information was restricted to CMV serostatus only.

The sample taken for sequencing was PBMCs. This sequence joins TRBV4-1 and TRBJ1-5; D is possibly TRBD1 (5 bases). The clonotype was recovered from a man aged 50 or older in good health and CMV-seropositive. The CDR3 region has the DNA TGCGCCAGCAGCCAAGATCCGGGGGGGGACGGCAATCAGCCCCAGCATTTT. Translating gives CASSQDPGGDGNQPQHF.